A single sample is the source of the 5 T cell receptor beta chains below, sequenced in a study of T-cell reconstitution after alpha-beta-depleted transplantation in children. The library targeted TCRbeta and was prepared with unique molecular identifiers. TCRdb re-derived calls from the PCR reads in MiXCR, one entry per CDR3 protein. Among about 70,000 distinct CDR3 sequences listed, about a tenth were seen once. This specimen was PBMCs, taken before TCRalphabeta/CD19-depleted stem cell transplant. The source is a boy between 10 and 17 years old with acute myeloid leukemia, due to receive a stem cell transplant.

This clonotype was seen ten or more times. The V and J genes are TRBV7-2 and TRBJ1-4, with D hard to call. CDR3 size: 13 residues. Germline-derived CDR1 and CDR2 are SGHTA and FQGNSA. V dropped 4 bases and J dropped 4 bases, with 7 bases sitting between them. CDR3 sequence reads: CASSSSDNEKLFF. The DNA for the CDR3 is TGTGCCAGCAGCTCCTCGGATAATGAAAAACTGTTTTTT.

Note on this clonotype: A much bigger clone sits one base away, suggesting this may be a read error. The chain employs TRBV24-1 and TRBJ1-5; D may be TRBD1 (5 bases). V lost 4 bases and J 1 base, leaving 13 bases between the germline ends. The germline CDR1 and CDR2 sequences are KGHDR and SFDVKD. There are 16 residues in the CDR3. CDR3 DNA sequence: TGTGCCACCAGTGACCGCCCGGGGGGGAGCAATCAGCCCCAGCATTTT. Its translation: CATSDRPGGSNQPQHF.

V and J are TRBV29-1 and TRBJ1-2; 7 bases agree with TRBD1. V lost 6 bases and J lost 0; bases outside the gene matches: 7. Germline CDR1 reads SQVTM; CDR2 reads ANQGSEA. The CDR3 contains 14 residues. DNA for the CDR3: TGCAGCGTCGGCGGGACAGCCTCTAACTATGGCTACACCTTC. Amino acid sequence: CSVGGTASNYGYTF. The full variable domain, with the rest looked up from reference TRBV29-1 and TRBJ1-2, is SAVISQKPSRDICQRGTSLTIQCQVDSQVTMMFWYRQQPGQSLTLIATANQGSEATYESGFVIDKFPISRPNLTFSTLTVSNMSPEDSSIYLCSVGGTASNYGYTFGSGTRLTVV.

This clonotype occurred many times. J is TRBJ1-5 and V is TRBV25-1; 8 bases align to TRBD1. V lost 6 bases, J lost 2 bases, and 3 bases stayed unmatched. CDR1 MGHDK and CDR2 SYGVNS come from the germline V gene. This CDR3 is built from 14 residues. CDR3 protein: CASSRGQGNQPQHF. CDR3 nucleotide sequence: TGTGCCAGCAGCAGGGGGCAAGGCAATCAGCCCCAGCATTTT.

This clonotype occurred many times. The chain carries TRBV10-3 and TRBJ2-7; D perhaps matches TRBD2 (5 bases). Germline lookup yields CDR1 ENHRY and CDR2 SYGVKD. Trimming stripped 5 bases from V and 5 bases from J, with 13 bases between. The CDR3 has 13 residues. CDR3 DNA: TGTGCCATCAGTTCCCCCGGGATCCACGAGCAGTACTTC. It encodes CAISSPGIHEQYF.